This T cell receptor beta chain was recovered during a study of T cell responses to AZD1222 COVID-19 vaccine. Points from the study as a whole: Nearly half of spike-specific TCRs reportedly target variant regions that are unmutated in the B.1.351 and B.1.1.7 variants.

Method: immunoSEQ multiplex PCR; TCRdb's copy keeps in-frame clones and lacks some. This table holds around 100,000 clones, about 86% found once. V lost 3 bases, J lost 8 bases, and 9 bases lay in between. The CDR3 contains 12 residues. The germline CDR1 and CDR2 sequences are MDHEN and SYDVKM. Note on this clone: The antigen remains unidentified.

Material: peripheral blood, obtained on day 0 of AZD1222 vaccination. The source of this sequence is an adult in good health. J is TRBJ2-3 and V is TRBV28, with TRBD2 as a possible D gene (5 bases). Here the CDR3 reads CASSLLEGTQYF. The CDR3 DNA reads TGTGCCAGCAGTTTGTTAGAGGGTACGCAGTATTTT.